In this sample, the clone carrying this TCR beta chain turned up a few times. Its specificity is not known. V shed 6 bases, J shed 7 bases, and the junction held 16 bases outside the gene matches. CDR1 and CDR2 from the germline V gene are MDHEN and SYDVKM. The CDR3 loop spans 16 amino acids. The sample comes from a study of identical twins. Study results and limitations: Recombination models fit unrelated individuals' TCR alpha sharing but underestimated twins'.

Every sampled donor was Caucasian and healthy. MiXCR was run by TCRdb on the 5' RACE reads, yielding one entry per CDR3 protein. The sample yields some 250,000 distinct CDR3 sequences, roughly 13% seen once. This sample also appeared in a second study, on yellow fever vaccine responses in identical twins.

The receptor's source is a woman in her late teens or twenties in good health. This chain uses TRBV28 with TRBJ2-7, with TRBD1 matching 9 bases. The sample comprised memory (CD45RO+) T cells sorted from blood. The chain's CDR3 is CASRGTGTGFRDEQYF. CDR3 DNA sequence: TGTGCCAGCAGAGGAACCGGGACAGGGTTTAGGGATGAGCAGTACTTC.